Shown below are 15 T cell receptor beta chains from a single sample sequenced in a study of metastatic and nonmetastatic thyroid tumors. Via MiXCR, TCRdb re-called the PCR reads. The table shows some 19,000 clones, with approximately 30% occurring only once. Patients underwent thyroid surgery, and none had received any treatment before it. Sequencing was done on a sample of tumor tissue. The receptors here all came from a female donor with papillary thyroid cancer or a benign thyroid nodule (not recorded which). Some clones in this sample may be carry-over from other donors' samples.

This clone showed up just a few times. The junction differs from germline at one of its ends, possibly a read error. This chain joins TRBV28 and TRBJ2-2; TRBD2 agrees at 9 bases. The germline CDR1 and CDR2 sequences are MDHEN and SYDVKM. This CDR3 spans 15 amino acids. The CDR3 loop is CASSGGTSWGGELSF. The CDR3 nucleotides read TGTGCCAGCAGTGGAGGGACTAGCTGGGGCGGGGAGCTGTCTTTT.

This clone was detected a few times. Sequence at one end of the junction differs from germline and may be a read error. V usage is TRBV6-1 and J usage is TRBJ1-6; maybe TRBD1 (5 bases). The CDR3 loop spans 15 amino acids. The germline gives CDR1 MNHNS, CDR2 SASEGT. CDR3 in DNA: TGTACCAGCAGCCCCGGCGTTCGCCAGGGTTCACCCCTCCACTTT. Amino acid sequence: CTSSPGVRQGSPLHF.

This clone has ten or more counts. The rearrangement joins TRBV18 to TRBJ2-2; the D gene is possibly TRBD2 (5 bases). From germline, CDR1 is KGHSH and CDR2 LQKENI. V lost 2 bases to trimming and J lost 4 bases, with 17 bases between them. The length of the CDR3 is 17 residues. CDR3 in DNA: TGTGCCAGCTCACCAGGATACGAACGGGGTAGCACCGGGGAGCTGTTTTTT. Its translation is CASSPGYERGSTGELFF.

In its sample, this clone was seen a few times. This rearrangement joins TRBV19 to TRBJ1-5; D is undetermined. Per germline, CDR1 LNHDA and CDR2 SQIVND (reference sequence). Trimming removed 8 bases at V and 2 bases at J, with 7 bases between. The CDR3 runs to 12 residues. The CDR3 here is CASHGGNQPQHF. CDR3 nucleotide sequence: TGTGCCAGTCATGGCGGCAATCAGCCCCAGCATTTT.

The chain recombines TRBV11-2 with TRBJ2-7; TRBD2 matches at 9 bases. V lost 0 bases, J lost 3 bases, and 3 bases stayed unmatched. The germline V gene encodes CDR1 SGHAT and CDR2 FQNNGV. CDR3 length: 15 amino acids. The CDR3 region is CASSLDRGRDYEQYF. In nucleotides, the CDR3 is TGTGCCAGCAGCTTAGATCGCGGGAGGGACTACGAGCAGTACTTC.

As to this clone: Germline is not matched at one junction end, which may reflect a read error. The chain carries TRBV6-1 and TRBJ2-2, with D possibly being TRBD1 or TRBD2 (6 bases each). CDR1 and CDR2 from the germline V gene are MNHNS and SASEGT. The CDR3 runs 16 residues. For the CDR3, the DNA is TGTGCCAGCAGGGGCTTGATCGGAGGGGGGACCGTGGAGCTGTTTTTT. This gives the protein CASRGLIGGGTVELFF.

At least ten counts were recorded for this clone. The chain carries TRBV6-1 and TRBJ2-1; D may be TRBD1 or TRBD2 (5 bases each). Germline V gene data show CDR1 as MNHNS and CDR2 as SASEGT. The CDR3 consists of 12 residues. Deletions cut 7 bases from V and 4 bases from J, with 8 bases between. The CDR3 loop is CASTGLYNEQFF. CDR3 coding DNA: TGTGCCAGCACGGGGCTATACAATGAGCAGTTCTTC.

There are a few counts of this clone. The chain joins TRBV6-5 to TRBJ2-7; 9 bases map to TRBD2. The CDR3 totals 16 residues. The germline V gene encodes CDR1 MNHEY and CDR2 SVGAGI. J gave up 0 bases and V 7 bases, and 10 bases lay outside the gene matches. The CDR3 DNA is TGTGCCAGCATTCGAGCGGGAGGTCTAGGCTCCTACGAGCAGTACTTC. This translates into CASIRAGGLGSYEQYF.

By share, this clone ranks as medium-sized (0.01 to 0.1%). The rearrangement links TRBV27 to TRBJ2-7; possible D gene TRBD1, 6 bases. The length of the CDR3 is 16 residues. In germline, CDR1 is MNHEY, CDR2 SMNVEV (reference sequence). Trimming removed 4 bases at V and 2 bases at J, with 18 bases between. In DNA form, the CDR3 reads TGTGCCAGCAGTTCGGATTACAGGGAGCGTACCTACGAGCAGTACTTC. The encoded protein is CASSSDYRERTYEQYF.

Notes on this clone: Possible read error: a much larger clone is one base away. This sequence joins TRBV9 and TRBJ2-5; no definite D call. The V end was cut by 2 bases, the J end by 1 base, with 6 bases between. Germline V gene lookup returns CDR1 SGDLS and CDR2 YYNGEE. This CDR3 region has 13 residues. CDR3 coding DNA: TGTGCCAGCAGCGTGATCTTCCAAGAGACCCAGTACTTC. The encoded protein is CASSVIFQETQYF.

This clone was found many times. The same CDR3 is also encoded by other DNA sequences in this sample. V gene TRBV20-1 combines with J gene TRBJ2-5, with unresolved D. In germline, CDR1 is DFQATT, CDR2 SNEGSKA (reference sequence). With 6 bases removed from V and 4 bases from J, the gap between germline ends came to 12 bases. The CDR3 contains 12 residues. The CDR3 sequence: CSATWSGETQYF. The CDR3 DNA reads TGCAGTGCCACCTGGTCGGGAGAGACCCAGTACTTC.

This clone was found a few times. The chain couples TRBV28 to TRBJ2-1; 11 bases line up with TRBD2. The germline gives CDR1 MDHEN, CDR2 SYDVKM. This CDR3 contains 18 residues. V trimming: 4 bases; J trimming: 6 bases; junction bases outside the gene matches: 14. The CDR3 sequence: CASSSPSPNSGRANEQFF. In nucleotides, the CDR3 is TGTGCCAGCAGTTCCCCCTCACCCAATAGCGGGAGGGCCAATGAGCAGTTCTTC.

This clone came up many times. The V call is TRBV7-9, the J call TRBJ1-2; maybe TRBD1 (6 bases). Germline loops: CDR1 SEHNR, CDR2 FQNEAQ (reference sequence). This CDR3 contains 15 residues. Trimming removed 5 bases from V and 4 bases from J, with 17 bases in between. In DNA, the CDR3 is TGTGCCAGCAGCCCCCCGGGACACGCGACCTATGGCTACACCTTC. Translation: CASSPPGHATYGYTF.

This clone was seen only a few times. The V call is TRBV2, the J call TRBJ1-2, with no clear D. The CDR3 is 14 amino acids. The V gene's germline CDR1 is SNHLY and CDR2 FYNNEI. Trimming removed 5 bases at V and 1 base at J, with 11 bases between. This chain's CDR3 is CASSTTGHNYGYTF. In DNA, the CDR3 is TGTGCCAGCAGTACGACCGGTCATAACTATGGCTACACCTTC.

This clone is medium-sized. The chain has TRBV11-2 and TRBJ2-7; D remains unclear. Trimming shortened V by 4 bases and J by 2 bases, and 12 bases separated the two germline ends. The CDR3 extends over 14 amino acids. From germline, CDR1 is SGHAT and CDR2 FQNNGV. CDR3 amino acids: CASSSWVAPYEQYF. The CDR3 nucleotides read TGTGCCAGCAGCTCCTGGGTAGCCCCCTACGAGCAGTACTTC.